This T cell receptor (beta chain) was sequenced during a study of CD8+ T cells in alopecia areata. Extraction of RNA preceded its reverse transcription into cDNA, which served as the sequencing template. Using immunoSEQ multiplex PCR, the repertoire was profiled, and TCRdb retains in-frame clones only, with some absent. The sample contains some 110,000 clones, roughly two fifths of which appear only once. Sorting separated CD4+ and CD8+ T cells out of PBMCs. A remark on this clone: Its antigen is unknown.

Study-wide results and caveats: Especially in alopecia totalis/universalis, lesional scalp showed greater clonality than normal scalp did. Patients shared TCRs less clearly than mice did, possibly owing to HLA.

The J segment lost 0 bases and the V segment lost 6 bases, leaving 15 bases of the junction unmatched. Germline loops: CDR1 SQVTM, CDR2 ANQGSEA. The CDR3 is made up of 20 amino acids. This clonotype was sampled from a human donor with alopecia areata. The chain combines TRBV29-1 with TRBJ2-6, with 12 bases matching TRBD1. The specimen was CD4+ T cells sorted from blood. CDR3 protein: CSVLPGTGGAKTSGANVLTF. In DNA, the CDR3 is TGCAGCGTCCTCCCCGGGACAGGGGGCGCGAAGACCTCTGGGGCCAACGTCCTGACTTTC. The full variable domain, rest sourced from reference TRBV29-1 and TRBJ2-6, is SAVISQKPSRDICQRGTSLTIQCQVDSQVTMMFWYRQQPGQSLTLIATANQGSEATYESGFVIDKFPISRPNLTFSTLTVSNMSPEDSSIYLCSVLPGTGGAKTSGANVLTFGAGSRLTVL.